The sample holds many counts of the clone carrying this T cell receptor (beta chain). Antigen specificity is unknown. V lost 3 bases to trimming and J lost 5 bases, with 10 bases between them. There are 13 residues in the CDR3. MiXCR, applied by TCRdb to the 5' RACE reads, yields one record per CDR3 protein. Among over 150,000 distinct CDR3 sequences listed, 6.2% were seen once. This sample stems from a study of T cells after yellow fever vaccination. Study observations and caveats: FACS-sorted repertoires could contain abundant clonotypes contaminating from the bulk population.

The V call is TRBV12-3 or TRBV12-4, the J call TRBJ1-2; weak D call: TRBD1 (6 bases). Sequencing was performed on CD4+ T cells sorted from PBMCs, taken on the day of the first yellow fever vaccination. The receptor was derived from a man aged 18 to 29 who received the YFV17D yellow fever vaccine. This CDR3 is CASSLQGTYGYTF. The CDR3 DNA reads TGTGCCAGCAGTTTGCAGGGGACTTATGGCTACACCTTC.